The 14 T cell receptor beta chains below come from one sample, sequenced in a study of regulatory T cells in long-lasting Graves disease (dated by TCRdb to the early 2020s). This sample's time point label indicates: newly diagnosed GD, antithyroid drugs for less than 3 months. For both TCR sequencing and RNA sequencing, RNA was extracted from PBMCs using TRIzol. Library method: multiplex PCR. The data were produced on an Illumina HiSeq 4000. iRepertoire HTBI primers and Arm-PCR amplification of CDR3 regions were used to construct TCR beta libraries. TCRdb handled the public reads itself, with Q25 trimming in fastp and clone calling in MiXCR, and kept productive beta chains. Entries are consolidated by CDR3 protein sequence, retaining the most common genes and DNA. The sample profile shows just over 600,000 distinct CDR3 sequences; approximately 15% of them were found once. The biggest ten clones account for about 17% of the sample.

These data also formed part of another study, on T cells in Graves' hyperthyroidism and ophthalmopathy.

Specimen: peripheral blood mononuclear cells (PBMCs), collected at new diagnosis, from a patient treated with antithyroid drugs. Every receptor here comes from a woman aged 25 to 39 with Graves disease. Donor details come from another sample of the same person, matched by shared clones.

DNA of the CDR3: TGTGCCAGCAGCGTAGGACAGGGCTTGGACGAGCAGTACTTC. Translation: CASSVGQGLDEQYF. J is TRBJ2-7 and V is TRBV9, with 7 nucleotides matching TRBD1. The CDR3 has 14 amino acids. From germline, CDR1 is SGDLS and CDR2 YYNGEE. The J segment lost 5 bases and the V segment lost 0 bases, leaving 5 bases of the junction unmatched.

The V and J genes are TRBV5-1 and TRBJ1-1; D ambiguous. V was pared by 3 bases and J by 3 bases, with 9 bases between. Germline V CDR1 and CDR2: SGHRS, YFSETQ. The CDR3 consists of 13 residues. CDR3 sequence (DNA): TGCGCCAGCAGCTCGAGGGAGGACACTGAAGCTTTCTTT. This encodes CASSSREDTEAFF.

The chain has TRBV20-1 and TRBJ1-4, with TRBD1 matching 12 bases. The V and J ends lost 6 bases and 11 bases, in that order; junction bases with no gene match: 7. Per germline, CDR1 DFQATT and CDR2 SNEGSKA (reference sequence). This CDR3 is built from 13 residues. CDR3: CSAPGQGAGKLFF. Written as DNA, the CDR3 is TGCAGTGCCCCGGGACAGGGGGCAGGGAAACTGTTTTTT.

This chain connects TRBV12-3 or TRBV12-4 to TRBJ2-6, with 10 nucleotides matching TRBD1. The CDR3 runs to 19 residues. V lost 7 bases to trimming and J lost 0 bases; unmatched junction nucleotides: 12. As DNA, the CDR3 is TGTGCCAGCACCCCCCCCGGACAGGGGGTTTTCTCTGGGGCCAACGTCCTGACTTTC. Protein sequence: CASTPPGQGVFSGANVLTF.

The V call is TRBV6-2 or TRBV6-3, the J call TRBJ2-2; D possibly matches TRBD1 or TRBD2 (5 bases each). CDR1 MNHEY and CDR2 SVGEGT come from the germline V gene. The CDR3 consists of 15 residues. Trimming took 6 bases from V and 6 from J, leaving 17 bases between them. The CDR3 DNA reads TGTGCCAGCAGGCGCACCGGTCGGGGCGCCGGGGAGCTGTTTTTT. It translates to CASRRTGRGAGELFF.

The CDR3 protein is CASSQYGAGREKLFF. Here the CDR3 DNA reads TGTGCCAGCAGCCAATATGGGGCTGGGCGTGAAAAACTGTTTTTT. The chain recombines TRBV3-1 with TRBJ1-4, with D possibly matching TRBD1 (5 bases). This CDR3 contains 15 residues. The germline V and J ends were trimmed by 2 bases and 7 bases, with 14 bases remaining between them. CDR1 and CDR2 from the germline V gene are LGHDT and YNNKEL (reference sequence).

This clonotype was seen at least ten times. CDR3 sequence (DNA): TGTGCCAGCAGTGAAGAGCAGGGGAACACAGATACGCAGTATTTT. Translating it yields CASSEEQGNTDTQYF. The rearrangement uses TRBV6-1 and TRBJ2-3, with D maybe TRBD1 (6 bases). The ends were cut back, 1 base at V and 2 bases at J, with 10 bases in the middle. Per germline, CDR1 MNHNS and CDR2 SASEGT. The CDR3 extends over 15 amino acids.

J is TRBJ2-3 and V is TRBV20-1, with D unclear. Germline V gene lookup returns CDR1 DFQATT and CDR2 SNEGSKA (reference sequence). V was pared by 7 bases and J by 2 bases, with 10 bases between. This CDR3 comprises 12 residues. CDR3 sequence (DNA): TGCAGTGTTGGTGCCTACACAGATACGCAGTATTTT. This sequence encodes CSVGAYTDTQYF.

At least ten counts were recorded for this clonotype. This chain links TRBV27 with TRBJ1-1; no firm D call. Trimming removed 6 bases from V and 6 bases from J, with 14 bases in between. The CDR3 is made up of 13 amino acids. The germline CDR1 and CDR2 sequences are MNHEY and SMNVEV (reference sequence). The CDR3 spells CASSELNRPEAFF. The CDR3 DNA is TGTGCCAGCAGCGAACTTAACAGACCTGAAGCTTTCTTT.

This clonotype was observed a few times. This chain joins TRBV29-1 and TRBJ2-1, with D tentatively TRBD1 (5 bases). The CDR3 spans 11 residues. V was shortened by 6 bases and J by 11 bases, with 14 bases between the two germline ends. The germline V gene has CDR1 SQVTM and CDR2 ANQGSEA. CDR3: CSVKTETKQFF. CDR3 bases: TGCAGCGTGAAGACAGAAACTAAGCAGTTCTTC.

This clonotype has a count of ten or more. V and J are TRBV11-2 and TRBJ1-6, with D possibly TRBD1 on 6 matching bases. V was trimmed by 5 bases and J by 10 bases, leaving 12 bases between them. The V gene's germline CDR1 is SGHAT and CDR2 FQNNGV. CDR3 length equals 13 residues. The CDR3 protein is CASSRTEASPLHF. CDR3 nucleotide sequence: TGTGCCAGCAGCCGGACAGAGGCCTCACCCCTCCACTTT.

The sample holds many counts of this clonotype. The chain uses TRBV28 and TRBJ1-2, with 7 bases matching TRBD1. Per the germline V gene, CDR1 is MDHEN and CDR2 is SYDVKM. The trim removed 6 bases at V and 3 bases at J, leaving 13 bases unmatched. This CDR3 contains 16 residues. The DNA of the CDR3 is TGTGCCAGCAGCTCAGGGGGGCGGATTTCGGACTATGGCTACACCTTC. This encodes CASSSGGRISDYGYTF.

This clonotype was detected ten times or more. The V and J genes are TRBV5-1 and TRBJ2-3, with 9 nucleotides matching TRBD1. Trimming cost V 4 bases and J 4 bases; bases outside gene matches: 7. Per the germline V gene, CDR1 is SGHRS and CDR2 is YFSETQ. CDR3 size: 15 residues. CDR3 sequence (DNA): TGCGCCAGCAGCCCGGGACAGGGAGTGCCAGATACGCAGTATTTT. This sequence encodes CASSPGQGVPDTQYF. Combining the CDR3 with reference TRBV5-1 and TRBJ2-3 gives the whole variable domain KAGVTQTPRYLIKTRGQQVTLSCSPISGHRSVSWYQQTPGQGLQFLFEYFSETQRNKGNFPGRFSGRQFSNSRSEMNVSTLELGDSALYLCASSPGQGVPDTQYFGPGTRLTVL.

Many counts were recorded for this clonotype. The chain links TRBV5-1 to TRBJ2-2; D remains unclear. The length of the CDR3 is 15 residues. Germline assignment: CDR1 SGHRS and CDR2 YFSETQ. Trimming shortened V by 0 bases and J by 4 bases, and 10 bases separated the two germline ends. The CDR3 loop is CASSLGRLGTGELFF. Here the CDR3 DNA reads TGCGCCAGCAGCTTGGGACGTCTGGGCACCGGGGAGCTGTTTTTT.